Following are 30 T cell receptor beta chains from one sample sequenced in a study of identical twins. MiXCR, run by TCRdb on the 5' RACE reads, gives a single entry per CDR3 protein. The sample has 550,000 to 700,000 distinct CDR3 sequences; around 21% are singletons. This sample also belongs to another study, concerning T cells expressing NK-cell markers.

The sample comprised PBMCs. These receptors were taken from a woman under 30 in good health.

This clonotype was recorded a few times. This chain uses TRBV20-1 with TRBJ2-6; D is unresolved. The CDR3 runs to 14 residues. V shed 1 base and J shed 0 bases, with 4 bases lying between them. Germline CDR1 is DFQATT and CDR2 is SNEGSKA (reference sequence). CDR3 loop: CSARVNSGANVLTF. In DNA form, the CDR3 reads TGCAGTGCTAGAGTAAACTCTGGGGCCAACGTCCTGACTTTC.

This chain joins TRBV12-3 or TRBV12-4 and TRBJ1-5; perhaps TRBD1 as D (5 bases). This CDR3 region has 13 residues. V shed 9 bases and J shed 3 bases, with 12 bases lying between them. The CDR3 sequence: CARPGVINQPQHF. The CDR3 nucleotides are TGTGCCAGACCGGGGGTGATCAATCAGCCCCAGCATTTT.

This clonotype turned up a few times. This chain connects TRBV20-1 to TRBJ2-5; 7 nucleotides align to TRBD2. This CDR3 has 17 amino acids. Germline lookup yields CDR1 DFQATT and CDR2 SNEGSKA (reference sequence). With 1 base clipped from V and 2 bases from J, the junction kept 13 bases outside the gene matches. CDR3 DNA sequence: TGCAGTGCTAGAGGAATAGAAACGGGAGGTGGGCAAGAGACCCAGTACTTC. This codes for CSARGIETGGGQETQYF.

This chain uses TRBV18 with TRBJ2-7; D call uncertain. Germline-derived CDR1 and CDR2 are KGHSH and LQKENI. This CDR3 is built from 13 residues. Trimming took off 0 bases at V and 4 bases at J, with 7 bases between the two ends. CDR3 DNA sequence: TGTGCCAGCTCACCACCCTCCCAATACGAGCAGTACTTC. As protein: CASSPPSQYEQYF.

This rearrangement joins TRBV5-1 to TRBJ2-7, with 11 bases that match TRBD2. The junction had 9 bases not matched to a gene; V was cut back by 3 bases and J by 4 bases. Germline CDR1 reads SGHRS; CDR2 reads YFSETQ. The CDR3 has 16 residues. Written as DNA, the CDR3 is TGCGCCAGCAGCTCTCTAGCGGGGGGTGCCGCGTACGAGCAGTACTTC. Translated, it gives CASSSLAGGAAYEQYF. The full variable domain, rest sourced from reference TRBV5-1 and TRBJ2-7, is KAGVTQTPRYLIKTRGQQVTLSCSPISGHRSVSWYQQTPGQGLQFLFEYFSETQRNKGNFPGRFSGRQFSNSRSEMNVSTLELGDSALYLCASSSLAGGAAYEQYFGPGTRLTVT.

The chain joins TRBV12-3 or TRBV12-4 to TRBJ2-7, with D unresolved. The CDR3 runs 13 residues. Trimming cost V 2 bases and J 5 bases, with 10 bases left between them. In nucleotides, the CDR3 is TGTGCCAGCAGTTTAAAGACATCCCACGAGCAGTACTTC. It encodes CASSLKTSHEQYF.

This clonotype turned up a few times. The chain uses TRBV11-2 and TRBJ1-4; TRBD1 might be the D (6 bases). V lost 3 bases to trimming and J lost 2 bases, with 10 bases between them. This CDR3 is built from 15 residues. Germline CDR1 SGHAT, CDR2 FQNNGV. CDR3 DNA sequence: TGTGCCAGCAGCTTTGGGCAGGGGACTAATGAAAAACTGTTTTTT. Translation gives CASSFGQGTNEKLFF.

The table lists this clonotype with a few counts. The chain couples TRBV3-1 to TRBJ1-1, with a tentative D call TRBD1 (5 bases). The germline V gene encodes CDR1 LGHDT and CDR2 YNNKEL (reference sequence). V was trimmed by 7 bases and J by 3 bases, leaving 12 bases between them. This CDR3 spans 13 amino acids. CDR3 sequence: CASNQGRHTEAFF. The DNA of the CDR3 is TGTGCCAGCAACCAGGGTCGCCACACTGAAGCTTTCTTT.

Only a few counts were recorded for this clonotype. The genes are TRBV4-1 and TRBJ2-1; maybe TRBD2 (5 bases). The CDR3 covers 17 residues. The germline V gene has CDR1 MGHRA and CDR2 YSYEKL. With 3 bases removed from V and 0 bases from J, the gap between germline ends came to 15 bases. The CDR3 protein is CASSHMDSPSSYNEQFF. The CDR3 coding sequence is TGCGCCAGCAGCCATATGGACTCGCCCAGCTCCTACAATGAGCAGTTCTTC.

The chain couples TRBV11-2 to TRBJ2-2; weak D call: TRBD1 (6 bases). V shed 3 bases and J shed 5 bases, with 16 bases lying between them. Germline V gene sequence: CDR1 SGHAT, CDR2 FQNNGV. The CDR3 has 16 amino acids. In nucleotides, the CDR3 is TGTGCCAGCAGCTTGACCAACAGGGATCTAACCGGGGAGCTGTTTTTT. This encodes CASSLTNRDLTGELFF.

This clonotype was seen more than once but under ten times. The chain carries TRBV27 and TRBJ1-1; D perhaps matches TRBD1 (5 bases). Germline V lookup: CDR1 MNHEY, CDR2 SMNVEV (reference sequence). The CDR3 spans 13 residues. V was trimmed by 9 bases and J by 2 bases, leaving 13 bases between them. CDR3 sequence reads: CASARQFNTEAFF. CDR3 in DNA: TGTGCCAGTGCCAGACAGTTTAACACTGAAGCTTTCTTT.

The gene calls are TRBV7-3 and TRBJ2-1, with TRBD2 identical over 10 bases. After removal of 2 bases from V and 6 bases from J, the junction contained 10 bases not matched to a gene. The CDR3 sequence is 17 residues long. Germline CDR1 and CDR2: SGHTA and FQGTGA. The CDR3 DNA reads as TGTGCCAGCAGCTTATCAGGCCTAGCGGGGGCCTCCAATGAGCAGTTCTTC. Residues: CASSLSGLAGASNEQFF.

This clonotype appeared a single time. V and J are TRBV5-6 and TRBJ2-7; 11 bases map to TRBD1. The CDR3 is made up of 14 amino acids. Germline assignment: CDR1 SGHDT and CDR2 YYEEEE. The J segment lost 7 bases and the V segment lost 4 bases, leaving 7 bases of the junction unmatched. Here the CDR3 reads CASSPGQGAWEQYF. The CDR3 nucleotides are TGTGCCAGCAGCCCCGGACAGGGGGCTTGGGAGCAGTACTTC.

The CDR3 DNA reads as TGTGCCAGCAGCGTAGGGACTAGCGAGGAAAAGTTCTTC. As protein: CASSVGTSEEKFF. V usage is TRBV5-6 and J usage is TRBJ2-1; TRBD2 agrees at 10 bases. CDR1 is SGHDT and CDR2 is YYEEEE in the germline V gene. V lost 4 bases, J lost 14 bases, and 9 bases stayed unmatched. There are 13 residues in the CDR3. The full variable domain, rest sourced from reference TRBV5-6 and TRBJ2-1, is DAGVTQSPTHLIKTRGQQVTLRCSPKSGHDTVSWYQQALGQGPQFIFQYYEEEERQRGNFPDRFSGHQFPNYSSELNVNALLLGDSALYLCASSVGTSEEKFFGPGTRLTVL.

The V and J genes are TRBV10-3 and TRBJ2-3, with D possibly being TRBD2 (5 bases). The CDR3 totals 13 residues. Germline loops: CDR1 ENHRY, CDR2 SYGVKD. Trimming pared 7 bases from V and 2 bases from J, leaving 10 bases between. DNA of the CDR3: TGTGCCATCAACGGACTCCTCACAGATACGCAGTATTTT. It codes for CAINGLLTDTQYF.

This clonotype was detected only a few times. The V and J genes are TRBV9 and TRBJ2-2, with D maybe TRBD1 (5 bases). The CDR3 totals 17 residues. V was shortened by 0 bases and J by 2 bases, with 14 bases between the two germline ends. Germline-derived CDR1 and CDR2 are SGDLS and YYNGEE. Written as DNA, the CDR3 is TGTGCCAGCAGCGTAGGGTCCATTTGGGGCAACACCGGGGAGCTGTTTTTT. This sequence encodes CASSVGSIWGNTGELFF.

This chain uses TRBV5-1 with TRBJ2-3; possible D gene TRBD2, 6 bases. The germline V gene has CDR1 SGHRS and CDR2 YFSETQ. The V and J ends lost 0 bases and 8 bases respectively, with 10 bases between them. The CDR3 spans 13 residues. CDR3 coding DNA: TGCGCCAGCAGCTTGGGGGGGAGGAGTACGCAGTATTTT. Its protein is CASSLGGRSTQYF.

The V call is TRBV7-9, the J call TRBJ2-7, with a possible D match to TRBD1 (6 bases). The CDR3 has 17 amino acids. Germline lookup yields CDR1 SEHNR and CDR2 FQNEAQ (reference sequence). V lost 5 bases, J lost 0 bases, and 20 bases lay in between. CDR3 in DNA: TGTGCCAGCAGCCCGACGTTGGGGGCGGGTCTCTCCTACGAGCAGTACTTC. It specifies CASSPTLGAGLSYEQYF.

The chain links TRBV3-1 to TRBJ2-7, with a tentative D call TRBD2 (5 bases). Germline CDR1 reads LGHDT; CDR2 reads YNNKEL (reference sequence). V lost 7 bases, J lost 7 bases, and 14 bases lay in between. The CDR3 has 12 amino acids. CDR3 nucleotides: TGTGCCAGCACCCCACCCTCGGGGGAGCAGTACTTC. This translates into CASTPPSGEQYF.

In this sample, this clonotype turned up a few times. The rearrangement links TRBV10-3 to TRBJ2-7, with 7 positions matching TRBD2. This CDR3 is built from 14 residues. Germline assignment: CDR1 ENHRY and CDR2 SYGVKD. The V gene end was trimmed by 2 bases and the J gene end by 5 bases; junction bases not matched to a gene: 6. The CDR3 bases are TGTGCCATCAGTGAGGGGCGGGAGTTCCACGAGCAGTACTTC. Protein: CAISEGREFHEQYF.

Only a few counts were recorded for this clonotype. CDR3 amino acids: CASSPIQGYEQYF. CDR3 sequence (DNA): TGTGCCAGCAGCCCGATACAGGGATACGAGCAGTACTTC. The rearrangement links TRBV12-3 or TRBV12-4 to TRBJ2-7, with D perhaps TRBD1 (6 bases). The length of the CDR3 is 13 residues. The V end was cut by 6 bases, the J end by 4 bases, with 13 bases between.

The chain links TRBV10-3 to TRBJ2-3, with a possible D match to TRBD2 (7 bases). The germline V and J ends were trimmed by 0 bases and 3 bases, with 28 bases remaining between them. Germline V gene lookup returns CDR1 ENHRY and CDR2 SYGVKD. This CDR3 contains 21 residues. The CDR3 sequence: CAISESGGGHSRTTLTDTQYF. The CDR3 DNA reads as TGTGCCATCAGTGAGTCGGGCGGGGGCCACTCTCGAACCACTCTAACAGATACGCAGTATTTT.

This clonotype was seen a handful of times. The chain couples TRBV5-1 to TRBJ1-2; D is possibly TRBD1 (5 bases). The CDR3 sequence is 13 residues long. Per germline, CDR1 SGHRS and CDR2 YFSETQ. V lost 4 bases and J 6 bases, leaving 13 bases between the germline ends. CDR3 in amino acids: CASSPGRTDGYTF. The DNA for the CDR3 is TGCGCCAGCAGCCCGGGACGGACTGATGGCTACACCTTC.

The CDR3 is CSARDPGNRALNSPLHF. DNA of the CDR3: TGCAGTGCTAGAGATCCGGGCAACCGGGCCCTTAATTCACCCCTCCACTTT. The chain couples TRBV20-1 to TRBJ1-6; D remains unclear. The CDR3 has 17 amino acids. From germline, CDR1 is DFQATT and CDR2 SNEGSKA (reference sequence). V lost 0 bases and J lost 6, with 18 bases in between.

The rearrangement links TRBV12-3 or TRBV12-4 to TRBJ2-7; a weak D match, TRBD2 (6 bases). The V and J ends lost 5 bases and 5 bases respectively, with 28 bases between them. CDR3 length: 18 residues. The CDR3 nucleotides read TGTGCCAGCAGTCCACCCCCCAAGGGACTCCAAGGTGTCCACGAGCAGTACTTC. This encodes CASSPPPKGLQGVHEQYF.

The table lists this clonotype with a few counts. CDR3 nucleotides: TGTGCCAGTACGATGGGGGGGCTGTCCTACAATGAGCAGTTCTTC. Translating gives CASTMGGLSYNEQFF. The chain links TRBV19 to TRBJ2-1; the D gene is possibly TRBD2 (7 bases). V dropped 7 bases and J dropped 1 base, with 14 bases sitting between them. CDR1 is LNHDA, CDR2 SQIVND, per germline (reference sequence). The CDR3 covers 15 residues.

In its sample, this clonotype was seen a few times. The chain is built from TRBV6-1 and TRBJ1-1; 9 bases fit TRBD1. J lost 7 bases, V lost 3 bases, and 9 bases had no gene match. Germline V lookup: CDR1 MNHNS, CDR2 SASEGT. The CDR3 has 15 residues. This CDR3 is CASSEPGQGSIEAFF. The CDR3 coding sequence is TGTGCCAGCAGTGAGCCGGGACAGGGATCCATTGAAGCTTTCTTT.

This chain connects TRBV10-1 to TRBJ2-1; the match to TRBD2 covers 13 bases. The V gene end was trimmed by 3 bases and the J gene end by 6 bases; junction bases not matched to a gene: 8. Germline values: CDR1 WNHNN, CDR2 SYGVQD (reference sequence). The CDR3 is made up of 17 amino acids. The CDR3 nucleotides are TGCGCCAGCAGTGAAGTGGTGACTAGCGGGAGGCGCAATGAGCAGTTCTTC. Its translation is CASSEVVTSGRRNEQFF.

The rearrangement links TRBV18 to TRBJ2-3; D unresolved. The CDR3 extends over 16 amino acids. Trimming removed 3 bases from V and 1 base from J, with 14 bases in between. Germline V CDR1 and CDR2: KGHSH, LQKENI. CDR3 sequence reads: CASSPQLGSRTDTQYF. The CDR3 region has the DNA TGTGCCAGCTCACCCCAACTTGGTAGCCGCACAGATACGCAGTATTTT.

This clonotype has only a few counts. The rearrangement uses TRBV9 and TRBJ2-1; D is unresolved. Between the trimmed V and J ends, which lost 0 bases and 6 bases, there was a span of 16 bases. CDR1 is SGDLS and CDR2 is YYNGEE in the germline V gene. The CDR3 has 16 residues. CDR3 sequence: CASSVDSGLGGNEQFF. CDR3 DNA sequence: TGTGCCAGCAGCGTAGACTCGGGCCTTGGCGGCAATGAGCAGTTCTTC. Full variable domain (missing parts from reference TRBV9 and TRBJ2-1): DSGVTQTPKHLITATGQRVTLRCSPRSGDLSVYWYQQSLDQGLQFLIQYYNGEERAKGNILERFSAQQFPDLHSELNLSSLELGDSALYFCASSVDSGLGGNEQFFGPGTRLTVL.